The source of this T cell receptor (beta chain) is a study of T cell responses to AZD1222 COVID-19 vaccine. Study in general: Recipients boosted at about 4 weeks or about 12 weeks are pooled. Whole-study findings and limits: Per reports, nearly half of all spike-specific TCRs target regions that are unmutated in variants. Baseline seropositivity occurred in only 5 or 6 AZD1222 recipients.

TCRdb's table, derived via immunoSEQ multiplex PCR, lists solely in-frame clones and lacks some. The data show 110,000 to 150,000 clones, with roughly 91% seen just once and 7.5% to 9.5% held by the top ten. About this clone: The antigen is undetermined.

The TCR originated in an adult in good health. This sample comprised peripheral blood, obtained on day 0 of AZD1222 vaccination.

The CDR3 nucleotides read TGTGCCAGCTACCCGGGACAGGGTTACGAGCAGTACTTC. Its translation: CASYPGQGYEQYF. The chain is built from TRBV6-5 and TRBJ2-7; TRBD1 aligns across 9 bases. V was clipped by 8 bases and J by 4 bases; unmatched bases: 6. The CDR3 has 13 amino acids. Germline CDR1 and CDR2: MNHEY and SVGAGI.